Listed below are T cell receptor beta chains from one sample, sequenced in a study of memory CD4+ T cells and cytomegalovirus serostatus. TCRdb's copy holds only in-frame clones and misses some; the assay was immunoSEQ multiplex PCR. The sample has around 62,000 clones, 75% to 80% seen once. Sequencing was done on a sample of memory CD4+ T cells from blood. These receptor sequences come from an adult in good health and CMV-seropositive. CDR3s include the opening cysteine and the closing phenylalanine or tryptophan. The D gene is left open where the match is weak. Only part of the rows carry a size: once, few, many, or a class if the clone is expanded.

j_call | d_call | clone_size | v_call | cdr3_nt | cdr3_aa
TRBJ1-6 | - | - | TRBV19 | TGTGCCAGTAGTGTCAGCCAATATAATTCACCCCTCCACTTT | CASSVSQYNSPLHF
TRBJ1-5 | - | - | TRBV19 | TGTGCCAGTAGTCCGGGTCCGTTGGCAGGTGGGGCCCAGCATTTT | CASSPGPLAGGAQHF
TRBJ1-3 | - | - | TRBV14 | TGTGCCAGCAGCCAACATCTGGAGGGAAACACCATATATTTT | CASSQHLEGNTIYF
TRBJ2-3 | - | - | TRBV7-9 | TGTGCCAGCAGCTTAGGTTCGATCGCAGATACGCAGTATTTT | CASSLGSIADTQYF
TRBJ2-1 | TRBD2 | - | TRBV19 | TGTGCCAGTAGTGCCCCCTGGGCTAGCGGCTCCTACAATGAGCAGTTCTTC | CASSAPWASGSYNEQFF
TRBJ2-1 | TRBD1 | - | TRBV4-1 | TGCGCCAGCAGCCAGGGGTTGACAGGGCTCGTTCCCCAGCAGTTCTTC | CASSQGLTGLVPQQFF
TRBJ2-3 | TRBD1 | - | TRBV10-2 | TGCGCCAGCAGCGGACAGGTGGCAGATACGCAGTATTTT | CASSGQVADTQYF
TRBJ2-5 | TRBD2 | - | TRBV10-2 | TGCGCCAGGGCCAGCGGGGGGGCCAACCACCACAAAGAGACCCAGTACTTC | CARASGGANHHKETQYF
TRBJ1-5 | TRBD1 | once | TRBV5-8 | TGTGCCAGCAGTCTCGACAGGGCGGTCCATCAGCCCCAGCATTTT | CASSLDRAVHQPQHF
TRBJ2-7 | - | - | TRBV28 | TGTGCCAGCATCCAGAGTAACGAGCAGTACTTC | CASIQSNEQYF
TRBJ2-7 | - | - | TRBV28 | TGTGCCAGCAGTTCGAAACCCCTGAGAAACGAGCAGTACTTC | CASSSKPLRNEQYF
TRBJ1-6 | - | once | TRBV5-1 | TGCGCCAGCAGCGAGAGCTCCTATAATTCACCCCTCCACTTT | CASSESSYNSPLHF
TRBJ1-1 | - | - | TRBV28 | TGTGCCAGCAGTTTAACCGTAGGGGCGCCGGGGAACACTGAAGCTTTCTTT | CASSLTVGAPGNTEAFF
TRBJ1-6 | - | few | TRBV28 | TGTGCCAGCACCCGAGGGAGATCACCCCTCCACTTT | CASTRGRSPLHF
TRBJ2-2 | - | - | TRBV5-4 | TGTGCCAGCAGCTTGGGGGGCTGGGAGATCGGGGAGCTGTTTTTT | CASSLGGWEIGELFF
TRBJ2-5 | TRBD1 | - | TRBV7-9 | TGTGCCAGCAGCGCCGGGACAGGGGGTGAGACCCAGTACTTC | CASSAGTGGETQYF
TRBJ2-5 | TRBD2 | - | TRBV9 | TGTGCCAGCAGCGTAGTCGGGGGGGAAGAGACCCAGTACTTC | CASSVVGGEETQYF
TRBJ2-5 | TRBD2 | - | TRBV7-2 | TGTGCCAGCAGCCAACTAGCGGGAGGGGAGACCCAGTACTTC | CASSQLAGGETQYF
TRBJ1-2 | - | - | TRBV11-2 | TGTGCCAGCAGCTTGGTACAGGAGCCATCCTATGGCTACACCTTC | CASSLVQEPSYGYTF
TRBJ2-7 | - | - | TRBV30 | TGTGCCTGGAGTGGTAAAGGGACGTCGACCTACGAGCAGTACTTC | CAWSGKGTSTYEQYF
TRBJ1-3 | TRBD1 | - | TRBV5-8 | TGTGCCAGCAGCTTGGTGGGCAGGGGGCCTGGAAACACCATATATTTT | CASSLVGRGPGNTIYF
TRBJ2-3 | TRBD2 | - | TRBV19 | TGTGCCAGTAGTATCCAGGGAGGGACAGATACGCAGTATTTT | CASSIQGGTDTQYF
TRBJ1-1 | - | - | TRBV5-8 | TGTGCCAGCAGCTTGACGGTGGGTTTGAGGGGGAACACTGAAGCTTTCTTT | CASSLTVGLRGNTEAFF
TRBJ2-5 | - | - | TRBV18 | TGTGCCAGCTCACCACCGGGGCAGGGTGAGACCCAGTACTTC | CASSPPGQGETQYF
TRBJ2-7 | TRBD1 | - | TRBV6-1 | TGTGCCATTTGGACAGGGGTCCCCTACGAGCAGTACTTC | CAIWTGVPYEQYF
TRBJ1-2 | TRBD1 | - | TRBV6-6 | TGTGCCAGCAGACAACAACAGGGGCGACAAAATATCTACACCTTC | CASRQQQGRQNIYTF
TRBJ1-3 | - | - | TRBV11-2 | TGTGCCAGCAGTCCCTTAACAGGGCAGTCCGGAAACACCATATATTTT | CASSPLTGQSGNTIYF
TRBJ1-4 | - | - | TRBV6-1 | TGTGCCAGCACCCGAAGTGGTCAGGGTGAAAAACTGTTTTTT | CASTRSGQGEKLFF
TRBJ2-5 | - | - | TRBV19 | TGTGCCAGTAGCCCCCAGGTAACCTCGAGGCGCGAGACCCAGTACTTC | CASSPQVTSRRETQYF
TRBJ2-3 | TRBD1 | - | TRBV12-5 | TGTGCTAGTGGTTCAAGGACAGGGGGCTGGACAGATACGCAGTATTTT | CASGSRTGGWTDTQYF
TRBJ1-2 | - | - | TRBV6-1 | TGTGCCAGCAGTGAAGGGAACTATGGCTACACCTTC | CASSEGNYGYTF
TRBJ1-2 | TRBD1 | - | TRBV11-2 | TGTGCCAGCAGCTTACAGGGGGCTAACTATGGCTACACCTTC | CASSLQGANYGYTF
TRBJ2-2 | - | - | TRBV18 | TGTGCCAGCTCCCCCAAGTCGGGGGACGAGAGGTCCGGGGAGCTGTTTTTT | CASSPKSGDERSGELFF
TRBJ2-2 | TRBD1 | few | TRBV7-9 | TGTGCCAGCAGCAGACAGGGGGCGGTTGGCACCGGGGAGCTGTTTTTT | CASSRQGAVGTGELFF
TRBJ1-4 | - | few | TRBV28 | TGTGCCAGCACTCGCCCCTCCCTCGATGAAAAACTGTTTTTT | CASTRPSLDEKLFF
TRBJ2-7 | - | - | TRBV7-3 | TGTGCCAGCAGCTTAACGGGCACAGCGTCCGAGCAGTACTTC | CASSLTGTASEQYF
TRBJ2-3 | TRBD2 | - | TRBV5-4 | TGTGCCAGCAGTTTCGCCGGACTAGCCTTGGGTGATACGCAGTATTTT | CASSFAGLALGDTQYF
TRBJ1-4 | TRBD1 | - | TRBV25-1 | TGTGCCAGCAGTGAATTGGGGGGACAGGGAGGTCGGATTGATAGACTGTTTTTT | CASSELGGQGGRIDRLFF
TRBJ2-7 | TRBD2 | - | TRBV4-3 | TGCGCCAGCAGCCAAGAACAGCGGGGCTCCTACGAGCAGTACTTC | CASSQEQRGSYEQYF
TRBJ1-1 | TRBD1 | - | TRBV5-1 | TGCGCCAGCAGCCGAGCCGGGACAGGGGTCCCGAACACTGAAGCTTTCTTT | CASSRAGTGVPNTEAFF
TRBJ1-2 | TRBD1 | - | TRBV28 | TGTGCCAGCAGTCCGAGTTTGGCAGGGGGCATTTATGGCTACACCTTC | CASSPSLAGGIYGYTF
TRBJ1-5 | - | - | TRBV6-6 | TGTGCCAGCAGTTTGATGGGGGACAGCAATCAGCCCCAGCATTTT | CASSLMGDSNQPQHF
TRBJ2-5 | TRBD2 | - | TRBV27 | TGTGCCAGCGGACGACTAGCCTATGCGGTGGAGACCCAGTACTTC | CASGRLAYAVETQYF
TRBJ1-1 | - | - | TRBV10-3 | TGTGCCATCAGTGTGACCAGGGAGGCTGAAGCTTTCTTT | CAISVTREAEAFF
TRBJ2-3 | - | - | TRBV7-3 | TGTGCCAGCAGCCCCATCGGGGCCCCTTATACGCAGTATTTT | CASSPIGAPYTQYF
TRBJ1-1 | TRBD1 | - | TRBV7-2 | TGTGCCAGCAGCTTAGACGGGACAGGGGAGTCTGAAGCTTTCTTT | CASSLDGTGESEAFF
TRBJ1-1 | - | - | TRBV5-4 | TGTGCCAGCAGCTCAGGGAATGGAGGGACTGAAGCTTTCTTT | CASSSGNGGTEAFF
TRBJ1-4 | - | - | TRBV5-6 | TGTGCCAGCAGCTTGCCCGGGGCAGTGGATGAAAAACTGTTTTTT | CASSLPGAVDEKLFF
TRBJ2-7 | TRBD1 | - | TRBV4-3 | TGCGCCAGCAGCCCTAGACACAGGGGGCTCTACGAGCAGTACTTC | CASSPRHRGLYEQYF
TRBJ1-1 | - | - | TRBV2 | TGTGCCAGCAGTGAAGAGGGCAGGCTGAACACTGAAGCTTTCTTT | CASSEEGRLNTEAFF
TRBJ2-1 | TRBD2 | - | TRBV29-1 | TGCAGCGTTGAAGCCCCGGGACTAACCTACAATGAGCAGTTCTTC | CSVEAPGLTYNEQFF